The 20 T cell receptor beta chains below come from one sample, sequenced in a study of identifying expanded T cells in peripheral blood (dated by TCRdb to between 2018 and 2020). The library relied on the immunoSEQ multiplex PCR assay. TCRdb holds this immuneACCESS table with in-frame rearrangements only. Some clones are missing; in checked studies, unresolved V genes explain under half, and the rest has no known cause. This sample has approximately 97,000 clones in its table, and about 87% of those were observed once. The top ten clones comprise approximately 14% of the sample. The sample comprised blood. Every receptor here comes from a person aged 18 to 75 in good health.

The DNA of the CDR3 is TGTGCCAGCAGCCAAGATTACACTAGCGGGAGGTATGAGCAGTTCTTC. It codes for CASSQDYTSGRYEQFF. The V and J genes are TRBV4-2 and TRBJ2-1; TRBD2 agrees at 12 bases. From germline, CDR1 is LGHNA and CDR2 YNFKEQ. V shed 0 bases and J 8 bases; nucleotides not matched to a gene: 5. CDR3 length equals 16 residues.

The chain carries TRBV14 and TRBJ1-2, with a possible D match to TRBD1 (6 bases). This CDR3 region has 15 residues. The V gene's germline CDR1 is SGHDN and CDR2 FVKESK. V was cut by 6 bases and J by 2 bases, with 16 bases left in between. The CDR3 bases are TGTGCCAGCAGTGATAGATGGGGGCAAAACTATGGCTACACCTTC. This sequence encodes CASSDRWGQNYGYTF.

In its sample, this clone was seen once. The genes are TRBV18 and TRBJ1-1, with D unresolved. This CDR3 comprises 13 residues. Trimming shortened V by 5 bases and J by 1 base, and 8 bases separated the two germline ends. CDR1 is KGHSH, CDR2 LQKENI, per germline. The CDR3 is CASSGRWNTEAFF. CDR3 sequence (DNA): TGTGCCAGCTCAGGGAGATGGAACACTGAAGCTTTCTTT.

The DNA for the CDR3 is TGTGCCCGTTATGGGGACGGCTACACCTTC. This translates into CARYGDGYTF. The J gene is TRBJ1-2, the V gene TRBV30, with D possibly TRBD1 on 5 matching bases. The CDR3 spans 10 residues. Between the trimmed V and J ends, which lost 8 bases and 8 bases, there was a span of 12 bases. Germline V gives CDR1 GTSNPN, CDR2 SVGIG (reference sequence).

The chain recombines TRBV4-2 with TRBJ2-7; TRBD1 matches 9 bases. From germline, CDR1 is LGHNA and CDR2 YNFKEQ. The CDR3 runs to 16 residues. With V trimmed by 2 bases and J by 6 bases, 11 bases remained unmatched. CDR3 region: CASSQPGTGFFGEQYF. In nucleotides, the CDR3 is TGTGCCAGCAGCCAACCCGGGACAGGGTTTTTTGGCGAGCAGTACTTC.

The chain combines TRBV6-1 with TRBJ1-4; D ambiguous. Trimming removed 8 bases from V and 8 bases from J, with 12 bases in between. This CDR3 spans 12 amino acids. CDR1 MNHNS and CDR2 SASEGT come from the germline V gene. CDR3: CASRREIEKLFF. For the CDR3, the DNA is TGTGCCAGCCGCCGGGAGATAGAAAAACTGTTTTTT.

This chain joins TRBV7-9 and TRBJ2-3; TRBD2 agrees at 10 bases. The CDR3 runs to 16 residues. Trimming at V came to 2 bases and at J to 2 bases, leaving 4 bases not matched to a gene. Germline lookup yields CDR1 SEHNR and CDR2 FQNEAQ (reference sequence). The CDR3 DNA reads as TGTGCCAGCAGCTTAAGCAGCGGGAGGGCCACAGATACGCAGTATTTT. It codes for CASSLSSGRATDTQYF.

The chain is built from TRBV10-3 and TRBJ1-2; 8 bases align to TRBD1. Germline V gene lookup returns CDR1 ENHRY and CDR2 SYGVKD. V dropped 5 bases and J dropped 0; count of bases not matched to a gene: 2. This CDR3 spans 14 amino acids. The CDR3 here is CAISTGQANYGYTF. CDR3 bases: TGTGCCATCAGTACGGGACAGGCTAACTATGGCTACACCTTC.

The chain has TRBV9 and TRBJ2-2; D remains ambiguous. This CDR3 is built from 12 residues. Germline V gene sequence: CDR1 SGDLS, CDR2 YYNGEE. V lost 0 bases to trimming and J lost 8 bases, with 5 bases between them. In DNA form, the CDR3 reads TGTGCCAGCAGCGTAGCGACTGGGGAGCTGTTTTTT. Its protein product is CASSVATGELFF.

The chain couples TRBV7-9 to TRBJ2-3; 7 positions agree with TRBD1. This CDR3 is 15 amino acids long. V lost 7 bases to trimming and J lost 2 bases; unmatched junction nucleotides: 9. In germline, CDR1 is SEHNR, CDR2 FQNEAQ (reference sequence). In DNA, the CDR3 is TGTGCCAGCACCGCCTTTGGACAGGACACAGATACGCAGTATTTT. It translates to CASTAFGQDTDTQYF.

V and J are TRBV20-1 and TRBJ1-2; no clear D gene. The V gene lost 3 bases and the J gene lost 8 bases, with 7 bases spanning the gap. CDR3 length equals 10 residues. Germline V gene lookup returns CDR1 DFQATT and CDR2 SNEGSKA (reference sequence). CDR3 region: CSASLEGYTF. CDR3 coding DNA: TGCAGTGCTAGCCTAGAGGGCTACACCTTC.

V is TRBV15 and J is TRBJ2-2; 9 nucleotides match TRBD2. This CDR3 comprises 17 residues. Per the germline V gene, CDR1 is LNHNV and CDR2 is YYDKDF (reference sequence). V was clipped by 3 bases and J by 4 bases; unmatched bases: 9. The CDR3 coding sequence is TGTGCCACCAGCAGGGGGGGTAGCGGGAGTGTCACCGGGGAGCTGTTTTTT. Translating it yields CATSRGGSGSVTGELFF.

The V gene is TRBV6-5, the J gene TRBJ2-1, with D possibly called TRBD1 or TRBD2 (5 bases each). The V gene lost 0 bases and the J gene lost 8 bases, with 14 bases spanning the gap. CDR1 MNHEY and CDR2 SVGAGI come from the germline V gene. The CDR3 contains 15 residues. Here the CDR3 DNA reads TGTGCCAGCAGTTACTCGGGACCCGGCGTGGATGAGCAGTTCTTC. The encoded protein is CASSYSGPGVDEQFF.

The chain recombines TRBV28 with TRBJ2-5; 7 bases align to TRBD1. Germline trimming cut 6 bases from V and 2 bases from J; bases unmatched to any gene: 9. There are 15 residues in the CDR3. In germline, CDR1 is MDHEN, CDR2 SYDVKM. The CDR3 loop is CASSSQRDRQETQYF. In DNA, the CDR3 is TGTGCCAGCAGCTCCCAGAGGGACAGACAAGAGACCCAGTACTTC.

The V and J genes are TRBV29-1 and TRBJ2-1; 9 nucleotides line up with TRBD2. Germline V lookup: CDR1 SQVTM, CDR2 ANQGSEA. The length of the CDR3 is 14 residues. V lost 6 bases and J lost 9; bases outside the gene matches: 12. For the CDR3, the DNA is TGCAGCGTACCCGGGACTAGCACCAAAAGTGAGCAGTTCTTC. This sequence encodes CSVPGTSTKSEQFF.

J is TRBJ2-1 and V is TRBV5-1, with D possibly TRBD1 on 5 matching bases. The CDR3 contains 15 residues. The germline CDR1 and CDR2 sequences are SGHRS and YFSETQ. V was trimmed by 0 bases and J by 8 bases, leaving 15 bases between them. The CDR3 region is CASSLVGAQGYEQFF. In DNA, the CDR3 is TGCGCCAGCAGCTTGGTAGGGGCGCAGGGCTATGAGCAGTTCTTC.

This clone was found a few times. The rearrangement joins TRBV5-4 to TRBJ2-1; 15 positions match TRBD2. The V gene end was trimmed by 6 bases and the J gene end by 8 bases; junction bases not matched to a gene: 12. This CDR3 has 17 residues. Germline CDR1 and CDR2: SGHNT and YYREEE (reference sequence). CDR3 amino acids: CASTLSGTSGRLHEQFF. CDR3 DNA: TGTGCCAGCACCCTAAGCGGGACTAGCGGGAGGTTGCATGAGCAGTTCTTC.

In DNA form, the CDR3 reads TGTGCCAGCAGAGGGCGCTCCTACGAGCAGTACTTC. Protein product: CASRGRSYEQYF. The V and J genes are TRBV27 and TRBJ2-7; the D is unclear. This CDR3 spans 12 amino acids. Deletions cut 6 bases from V and 0 bases from J, with 6 bases between. Germline V CDR1 and CDR2: MNHEY, SMNVEV (reference sequence).

The chain links TRBV11-3 to TRBJ1-1, with a tentative D call TRBD1 (5 bases). Germline values: CDR1 SGHNT, CDR2 YENEEA. The CDR3 runs 14 residues. Trimming shortened V by 5 bases and J by 4 bases, and 14 bases separated the two germline ends. The CDR3 spells CASSGNQGVTEAFF. The CDR3 DNA sequence: TGTGCCAGCAGCGGCAACCAGGGAGTCACTGAAGCTTTCTTT.

The genes are TRBV7-3 and TRBJ1-2, with unresolved D. The CDR3 totals 13 residues. Between the trimmed V and J ends, which lost 5 bases and 4 bases, there was a span of 11 bases. Germline loops: CDR1 SGHTA, CDR2 FQGTGA. The CDR3 reads CASSLGPSYGYTF. The CDR3 DNA reads TGTGCCAGCAGCCTCGGACCAAGCTATGGCTACACCTTC.